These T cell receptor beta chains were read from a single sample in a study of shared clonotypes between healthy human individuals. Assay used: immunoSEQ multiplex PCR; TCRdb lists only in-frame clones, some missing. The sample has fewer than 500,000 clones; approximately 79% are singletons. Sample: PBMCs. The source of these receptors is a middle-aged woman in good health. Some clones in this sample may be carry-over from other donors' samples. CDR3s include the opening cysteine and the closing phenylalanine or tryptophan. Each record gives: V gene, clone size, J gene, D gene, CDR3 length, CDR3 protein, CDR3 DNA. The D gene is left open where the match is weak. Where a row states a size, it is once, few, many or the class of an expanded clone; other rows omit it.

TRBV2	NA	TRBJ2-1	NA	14	CASSAGSSYNEQFF	TGTGCCAGCAGTGCGGGATCCTCCTACAATGAGCAGTTCTTC
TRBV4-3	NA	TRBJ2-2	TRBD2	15	CASSQGLVFAGELFF	TGCGCCAGCAGCCAGGGACTAGTCTTTGCCGGGGAGCTGTTTTTT
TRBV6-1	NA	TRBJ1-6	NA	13	CASSEWARSPLHF	TGTGCCAGCAGTGAATGGGCCAGGTCGCCCCTCCACTTT
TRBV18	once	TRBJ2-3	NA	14	CASSPDSSTDTQYF	TGTGCCAGCTCACCAGACTCTAGCACAGATACGCAGTATTTT
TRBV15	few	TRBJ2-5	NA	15	CATSRVAALLETQYF	TGTGCCACCAGCAGAGTCGCAGCGCTTTTGGAGACCCAGTACTTC
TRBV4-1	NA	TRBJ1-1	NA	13	CASRRTLNTEAFF	TGCGCCAGCAGAAGGACATTGAACACTGAAGCTTTCTTT
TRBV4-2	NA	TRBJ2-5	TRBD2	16	CASSQEGTSGGGAQYF	TGTGCCAGCAGCCAAGAAGGGACTAGCGGGGGAGGGGCCCAGTACTTC
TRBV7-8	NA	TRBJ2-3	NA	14	CASSWSGGADTQYF	TGTGCCAGCAGCTGGTCGGGTGGAGCAGATACGCAGTATTTT
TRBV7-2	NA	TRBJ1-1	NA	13	CASSLYRDTEAFF	TGTGCCAGCAGCTTATACAGGGACACTGAAGCTTTCTTT
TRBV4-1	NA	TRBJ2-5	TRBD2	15	CASSQLGTSGTKQYF	TGCGCCAGCAGCCAACTGGGGACTAGCGGGACTAAGCAGTACTTC
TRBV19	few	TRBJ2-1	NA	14	CASTSPGTPNEQFF	TGTGCCAGTACCTCCCCGGGGACCCCCAATGAGCAGTTCTTC
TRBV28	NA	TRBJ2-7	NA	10	CATSRNEQYF	TGTGCCACCTCTAGAAACGAGCAGTACTTC
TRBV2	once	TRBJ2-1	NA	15	CASRLSGGSYNEQFF	TGTGCCAGCAGATTATCCGGGGGTTCCTACAATGAGCAGTTCTTC
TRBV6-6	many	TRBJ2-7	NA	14	CASSYSQGTYEQYF	TGTGCCAGCAGTTACTCGCAGGGGACTTACGAGCAGTACTTC
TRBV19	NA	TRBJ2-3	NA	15	CASSAPRDRSDTQYF	TGTGCCAGTAGTGCGCCCAGGGACCGCTCGGATACGCAGTATTTT
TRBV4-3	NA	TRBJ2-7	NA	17	CASSQDSVTSRDYEQYF	TGCGCCAGCAGCCAAGACAGTGTGACTAGTAGGGACTACGAGCAGTACTTC
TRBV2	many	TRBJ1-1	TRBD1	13	CASSRQGLTEAFF	TGTGCCAGCAGCAGACAGGGTCTGACTGAAGCTTTCTTT
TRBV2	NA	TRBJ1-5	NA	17	CASSEGYGGSHNQPQHF	TGTGCCAGCAGTGAAGGTTATGGGGGCTCCCACAATCAGCCCCAGCATTTT
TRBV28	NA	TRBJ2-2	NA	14	CASRPQRVAGELFF	TGTGCCAGCAGGCCTCAGAGGGTTGCCGGGGAGCTGTTTTTT
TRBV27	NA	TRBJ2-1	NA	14	CASSLMAGSNEQFF	TGTGCCAGCAGTCTGATGGCTGGGTCCAATGAGCAGTTCTTC
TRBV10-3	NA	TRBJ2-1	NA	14	CAINHGDLNNEQFF	TGTGCCATCAACCACGGGGACCTCAACAATGAGCAGTTCTTC
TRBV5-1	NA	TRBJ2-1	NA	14	CASGQTPTYNEQFF	TGCGCCAGCGGACAGACGCCTACCTACAATGAGCAGTTCTTC
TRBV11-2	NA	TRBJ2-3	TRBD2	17	CASRGLAGGPGTDTQYF	TGTGCCAGCAGAGGACTAGCGGGAGGGCCAGGCACAGATACGCAGTATTTT
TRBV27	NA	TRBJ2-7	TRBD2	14	CARSAGKSSYEQYF	TGTGCCAGATCAGCGGGGAAGAGCTCCTACGAGCAGTACTTC
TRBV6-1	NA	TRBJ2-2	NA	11	CASQIWGELFF	TGTGCCAGTCAGATTTGGGGGGAGCTGTTTTTT
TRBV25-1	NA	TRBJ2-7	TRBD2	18	CASSESPGGLADSYEQYF	TGTGCCAGCAGTGAATCCCCCGGCGGACTAGCGGACTCCTACGAGCAGTACTTC
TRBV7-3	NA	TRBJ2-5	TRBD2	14	CASSISGRGETQYF	TGTGCCAGCAGCATTAGCGGGAGAGGAGAGACCCAGTACTTC
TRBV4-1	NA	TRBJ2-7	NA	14	CASSQVGDGSRQYF	TGCGCCAGCAGCCAAGTTGGTGATGGGAGTCGGCAGTACTTC
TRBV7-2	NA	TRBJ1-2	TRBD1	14	CASSLAGTGDGYTF	TGTGCCAGCAGCTTAGCAGGGACAGGGGATGGCTACACCTTC
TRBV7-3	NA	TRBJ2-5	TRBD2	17	CASSKGRSGLASQTQYF	TGTGCCAGCAGCAAGGGTAGATCGGGACTAGCATCTCAGACCCAGTACTTC
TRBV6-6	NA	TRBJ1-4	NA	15	CASSGMPQGGEKLFF	TGTGCCAGCAGCGGGATGCCTCAGGGAGGGGAAAAACTGTTTTTT
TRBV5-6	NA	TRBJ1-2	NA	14	CASSLEEVAYGYTF	TGTGCCAGCAGCTTGGAGGAAGTGGCCTATGGCTACACCTTC
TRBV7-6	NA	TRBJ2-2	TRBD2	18	CASSSPKTTSGNTGELFF	TGTGCCAGCAGCTCACCCAAAACGACTAGCGGAAACACCGGGGAGCTGTTTTTT
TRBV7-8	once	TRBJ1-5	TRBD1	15	CASSPGTGASQPQHF	TGTGCCAGCAGCCCCGGGACAGGGGCGAGTCAGCCCCAGCATTTT
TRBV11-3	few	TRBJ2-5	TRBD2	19	CASSYLAGAPRIYQETQYF	TGTGCCAGCAGTTATCTAGCGGGAGCCCCAAGAATTTACCAAGAGACCCAGTACTTC
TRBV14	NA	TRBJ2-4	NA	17	CASSHSLGGYAKNIQYF	TGTGCCAGCAGCCATTCCCTCGGGGGCTACGCCAAAAACATTCAGTACTTC
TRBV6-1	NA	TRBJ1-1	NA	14	CASSSYRSGTEAFF	TGTGCCAGCAGTTCTTACAGGTCTGGGACTGAAGCTTTCTTT
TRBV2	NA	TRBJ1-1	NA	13	CASSLDKNTEAFF	TGTGCCAGCAGCTTGGACAAGAACACTGAAGCTTTCTTT
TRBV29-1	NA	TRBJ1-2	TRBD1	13	CSVGQGGNYGYTF	TGCAGCGTAGGACAGGGTGGTAACTATGGCTACACCTTC
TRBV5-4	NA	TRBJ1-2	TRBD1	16	CASSSARDRVFYGYTF	TGTGCCAGCAGCTCCGCCCGGGACAGGGTCTTCTATGGCTACACCTTC
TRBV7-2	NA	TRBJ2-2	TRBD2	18	CASSSRSPRGRSAGELFF	TGTGCCAGCAGCTCTAGATCCCCTCGCGGGAGGTCTGCCGGGGAGCTGTTTTTT
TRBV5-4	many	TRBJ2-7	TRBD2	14	CASSSGTRAYEQYF	TGTGCCAGCAGCTCCGGGACTAGGGCCTACGAGCAGTACTTC
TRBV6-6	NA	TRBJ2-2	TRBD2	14	CASSQRTSAGELFF	TGTGCCAGCAGTCAGAGGACTAGCGCCGGGGAGCTGTTTTTT
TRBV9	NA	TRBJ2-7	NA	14	CASSPEPGAYEQYF	TGTGCCAGCAGCCCCGAGCCGGGGGCCTACGAGCAGTACTTC
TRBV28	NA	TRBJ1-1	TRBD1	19	CASSLTAGTGQFMNTEAFF	TGTGCCAGCAGTCTAACCGCCGGGACAGGCCAGTTTATGAACACTGAAGCTTTCTTT
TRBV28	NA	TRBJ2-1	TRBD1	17	CASSPGTGVQRGNEQFF	TGTGCCAGCAGCCCTGGGACAGGGGTCCAACGGGGCAATGAGCAGTTCTTC
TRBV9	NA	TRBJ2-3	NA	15	CASSVVAEPTDTQYF	TGTGCCAGCAGCGTAGTCGCCGAACCAACAGATACGCAGTATTTT
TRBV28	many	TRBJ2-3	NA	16	CASSLSFGSPTDTQYF	TGTGCCAGCAGTTTGAGTTTTGGGTCTCCCACAGATACGCAGTATTTT
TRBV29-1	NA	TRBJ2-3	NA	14	CSVVRSGRTDTQYF	TGCAGCGTTGTTCGGTCTGGGCGCACAGATACGCAGTATTTT
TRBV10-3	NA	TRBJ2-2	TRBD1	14	CASRTGSNTGELFF	TGTGCCTCTCGGACAGGGTCGAACACCGGGGAGCTGTTTTTT
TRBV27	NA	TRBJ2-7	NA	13	CASSPGRTYEQYF	TGTGCCAGCAGTCCAGGGAGAACCTACGAGCAGTACTTC
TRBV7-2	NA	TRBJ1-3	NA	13	CASSLVQGDTIYF	TGTGCCAGCAGCTTAGTACAGGGTGACACCATATATTTT
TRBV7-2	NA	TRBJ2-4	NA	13	CASSSLLGDIQYF	TGTGCCAGCAGTTCACTACTTGGGGACATTCAGTACTTC
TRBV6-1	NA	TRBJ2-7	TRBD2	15	CASSVWRGSSYEQYF	TGTGCCAGCAGTGTCTGGCGGGGGAGCTCCTACGAGCAGTACTTC
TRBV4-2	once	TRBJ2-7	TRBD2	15	CASSQDLGGRDEQYF	TGTGCCAGCAGCCAAGACCTTGGCGGGAGAGACGAGCAGTACTTC